This T cell receptor beta chain appears in the sequencing data of a study of blood T cells in healthy people across ages. A second 7 to 11 cycle PCR used barcoded and J-beta primers. TCRdb recomputed calls from the 5' RACE reads with MiXCR, one row per CDR3 protein. This repertoire shows 1.5 million to 2 million distinct CDR3 sequences, about 39% found once; its top ten account for around 23%. This clonotype was detected only a few times. The CDR3 extends over 16 amino acids. The V and J ends lost 2 bases and 1 base, in that order; junction bases with no gene match: 6. The germline V gene has CDR1 SGHKS and CDR2 YYEKEE (reference sequence).

The chain joins TRBV5-5 to TRBJ1-5; TRBD1 aligns across 7 bases. Sequencing input: blood. The clonotype was recovered from a human donor in good health. CDR3 sequence reads: CASSFYDRVSNQPQHF. As DNA, the CDR3 is TGTGCCAGCAGCTTCTATGACAGGGTGAGCAATCAGCCCCAGCATTTT. Full variable domain (outside the CDR3, taken from reference TRBV5-5 and TRBJ1-5): DAGVTQSPTHLIKTRGQQVTLRCSPISGHKSVSWYQQVLGQGPQFIFQYYEKEERGRGNFPDRFSARQFPNYSSELNVNALLLGDSALYLCASSFYDRVSNQPQHFGDGTRLSIL.